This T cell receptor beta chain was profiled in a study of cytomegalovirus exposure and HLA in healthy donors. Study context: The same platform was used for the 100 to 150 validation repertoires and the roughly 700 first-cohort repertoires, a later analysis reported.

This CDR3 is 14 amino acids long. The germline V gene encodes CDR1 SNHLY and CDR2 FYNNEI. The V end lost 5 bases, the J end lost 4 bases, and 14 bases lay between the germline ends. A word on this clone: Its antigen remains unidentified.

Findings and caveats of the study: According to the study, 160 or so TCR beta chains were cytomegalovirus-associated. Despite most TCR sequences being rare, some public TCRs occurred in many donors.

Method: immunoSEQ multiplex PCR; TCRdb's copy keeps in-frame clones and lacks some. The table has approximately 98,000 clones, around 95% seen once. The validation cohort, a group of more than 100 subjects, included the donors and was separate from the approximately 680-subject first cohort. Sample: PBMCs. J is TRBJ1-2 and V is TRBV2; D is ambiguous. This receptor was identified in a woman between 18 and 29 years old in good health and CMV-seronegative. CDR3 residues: CASSPVGSFYGYTF. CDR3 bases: TGTGCCAGCAGTCCCGTTGGGAGCTTCTATGGCTACACCTTC.